What follows are 13 T cell receptor beta chains derived from one specimen sequenced in a study of technical replicates of blood from a handful of donors. Only in-frame clones appear in the TCRdb table, and some are missing; sequencing was by immunoSEQ multiplex PCR. The table records 75,000 to 100,000 clones, roughly 94% of them present only once. Sequenced material: T cells isolated from PBMCs. These TCRs come from a human donor in good health.

V usage is TRBV5-4 and J usage is TRBJ2-2, with no clear D. Trimming removed 5 bases from V and 4 bases from J, with 21 bases in between. The germline gives CDR1 SGHNT, CDR2 YYREEE (reference sequence). The CDR3 contains 17 residues. The CDR3 bases are TGTGCCAGCAGGTCAGACCCCCTGCAGGTCCTCACCGGGGAGCTGTTTTTT. This translates into CASRSDPLQVLTGELFF. Full variable domain (remainder filled in from reference TRBV5-4 and TRBJ2-2): ETGVTQSPTHLIKTRGQQVTLRCSSQSGHNTVSWYQQALGQGPQFIFQYYREEENGRGNFPPRFSGLQFPNYSSELNVNALELDDSALYLCASRSDPLQVLTGELFFGEGSRLTVL.

The chain joins TRBV5-1 to TRBJ2-1; 15 bases align to TRBD2. The CDR3 totals 15 residues. Germline CDR1 is SGHRS and CDR2 is YFSETQ. V shed 9 bases, J shed 4 bases, and the junction held 5 bases outside the gene matches. CDR3 sequence reads: CATRTSGGAYNEQFF. Here the CDR3 DNA reads TGCGCCACCAGGACTAGCGGGGGGGCTTACAATGAGCAGTTCTTC.

The rearrangement joins TRBV30 to TRBJ1-4, with D unclear. V was cut by 4 bases and J by 4 bases, with 10 bases left in between. CDR1 GTSNPN and CDR2 SVGIG come from the germline V gene (reference sequence). The CDR3 is 13 residues long. In DNA, the CDR3 is TGTGCCTGGAAAGCAGGAGGTAATGAAAAACTGTTTTTT. Translation gives CAWKAGGNEKLFF.

This clone has only one observation. The gene calls are TRBV9 and TRBJ2-2; 11 bases are a match to TRBD2. The germline V gene encodes CDR1 SGDLS and CDR2 YYNGEE. Trimming removed 1 base from V and 4 bases from J; junction bases left unmatched: 6. The CDR3 is 17 residues long. CDR3 nucleotide sequence: TGTGCCAGCAGCGTACTGTCTAGCGGGAGGAGCACCGGGGAGCTGTTTTTT. Protein product: CASSVLSSGRSTGELFF.

The chain carries TRBV9 and TRBJ2-1; 13 nucleotides align to TRBD2. The CDR3 covers 15 residues. The J segment lost 8 bases and the V segment lost 4 bases, leaving 6 bases of the junction unmatched. CDR1 is SGDLS and CDR2 is YYNGEE in the germline V gene. The CDR3 protein is CASSKTSGRADEQFF. The CDR3 nucleotides read TGTGCCAGCAGCAAAACTAGCGGGAGGGCCGATGAGCAGTTCTTC.

The chain links TRBV5-1 to TRBJ1-3; weak D call: TRBD1 (6 bases). V lost 4 bases to trimming and J lost 0 bases, with 17 bases between them. Germline V gene lookup returns CDR1 SGHRS and CDR2 YFSETQ. The length of the CDR3 is 17 residues. The CDR3 protein is CASSARSDSLSGNTIYF. CDR3 in DNA: TGCGCCAGCAGCGCTCGATCGGACAGCCTCTCTGGAAACACCATATATTTT.

V gene TRBV2 combines with J gene TRBJ2-7; TRBD2 agrees at 11 bases. The CDR3 covers 15 residues. Germline CDR1 and CDR2: SNHLY and FYNNEI. The J segment lost 1 base and the V segment lost 6 bases, leaving 5 bases of the junction unmatched. The CDR3 nucleotides read TGTGCCAGCAGGGGGGGACTAGCGGATTCCTACGAGCAGTACTTC. It codes for CASRGGLADSYEQYF.

CDR3: CASSLDTIGDYGYTF. The CDR3 DNA reads TGTGCCAGCAGCTTAGACACGATCGGGGACTATGGCTACACCTTC. This chain joins TRBV7-6 and TRBJ1-2; D is unresolved. Trimming shortened V by 1 base and J by 3 bases, and 12 bases separated the two germline ends. The CDR3 is 15 residues long. Per the germline V gene, CDR1 is SGHVS and CDR2 is FNYEAQ.

The chain combines TRBV30 with TRBJ1-2, with 9 bases identical to TRBD1. Per germline, CDR1 GTSNPN and CDR2 SVGIG (reference sequence). The CDR3 extends over 16 amino acids. V was clipped by 3 bases and J by 3 bases; unmatched bases: 11. The CDR3 DNA follows: TGTGCCTGGAGCCGACAGGGGGTCCTTGTTGACTATGGCTACACCTTC. This codes for CAWSRQGVLVDYGYTF.

V gene TRBV19 combines with J gene TRBJ2-7; TRBD1 agrees at 12 bases. V was pared by 9 bases and J by 6 bases, with 6 bases of the junction left unmatched. Germline CDR1 is LNHDA and CDR2 is SQIVND (reference sequence). This CDR3 has 13 residues. The CDR3: CASSGTGGVEQYF. The CDR3 region has the DNA TGTGCCAGCTCGGGGACAGGGGGCGTCGAGCAGTACTTC.

The CDR3 here is CASSEIGHGREVAKNIQYF. The DNA for the CDR3 is TGTGCCAGCAGTGAAATTGGGCACGGCAGGGAGGTAGCCAAAAACATTCAGTACTTC. The chain employs TRBV6-1 and TRBJ2-4; tentatively, D is TRBD2 (6 bases). The CDR3 totals 19 residues. Germline CDR1 is MNHNS and CDR2 is SASEGT. V gave up 2 bases and J gave up 0 bases, with 20 bases separating them.

V gene TRBV2 combines with J gene TRBJ2-3; 10 bases are a match to TRBD1. CDR3 length: 14 amino acids. The germline gives CDR1 SNHLY, CDR2 FYNNEI. The V and J ends lost 8 bases and 3 bases, in that order; junction bases with no gene match: 5. The CDR3 DNA follows: TGTGCCAGCCTACGGGACAGGGGTACAGATACGCAGTATTTT. Protein sequence: CASLRDRGTDTQYF.

The V call is TRBV25-1, the J call TRBJ2-5; possibly TRBD1 for D (5 bases). From germline, CDR1 is MGHDK and CDR2 SYGVNS. Trimming shortened V by 4 bases and J by 5 bases, and 14 bases separated the two germline ends. This CDR3 contains 14 residues. The CDR3 is CASSVWGRGETQYF. CDR3 nucleotides: TGTGCCAGCAGTGTTTGGGGAAGGGGCGAGACCCAGTACTTC.